Shown below are 19 T cell receptor beta chains from a single sample sequenced in a study of early T cells in non-severe SARS-CoV-2 infection. TCRdb reprocessed the 5' RACE reads with MiXCR, giving one entry per CDR3 protein. The sample yields about 80,000 distinct CDR3 sequences, roughly 12% seen once. What was sequenced was whole blood. The receptors originated from an adult who was a healthcare worker with PCR-confirmed SARS-CoV-2 infection or an uninfected control (not recorded which).

This clonotype has a count of ten or more. This sequence joins TRBV6-6 and TRBJ1-4, with D perhaps matching TRBD1 (5 bases). The CDR3 length is 15 residues. Per the germline V gene, CDR1 is MNHNY and CDR2 is SVGAGI (reference sequence). With 6 bases removed from V and 10 bases from J, the gap between germline ends came to 21 bases. The CDR3 DNA follows: TGTGCCAGCAGCGAAATAGATCGGGACTCGGGAAAACTGTTTTTT. Protein: CASSEIDRDSGKLFF.

This chain links TRBV18 with TRBJ2-5; 9 nucleotides align to TRBD1. The V gene end was trimmed by 2 bases and the J gene end by 2 bases; junction bases not matched to a gene: 6. The CDR3 consists of 16 residues. Germline CDR1 KGHSH, CDR2 LQKENI. In DNA, the CDR3 is TGTGCCAGCTCACCAACCCGGGACAGGGCACAAGAGACCCAGTACTTC. Protein sequence: CASSPTRDRAQETQYF.

A few counts support this clonotype. V and J are TRBV7-9 and TRBJ1-5; D remains ambiguous. This CDR3 contains 13 residues. In germline, CDR1 is SEHNR, CDR2 FQNEAQ (reference sequence). V was shortened by 3 bases and J by 2 bases, with 5 bases between the two germline ends. CDR3 loop: CASSFNGNQPQHF. The DNA for the CDR3 is TGTGCCAGCAGCTTTAACGGCAATCAGCCCCAGCATTTT.

This chain uses TRBV9 with TRBJ2-1; D unresolved. The V gene's germline CDR1 is SGDLS and CDR2 YYNGEE. This CDR3 has 13 residues. Trimming took off 3 bases at V and 8 bases at J, with 12 bases between the two ends. CDR3 sequence reads: CASSALVFHEQFF. The CDR3 nucleotides read TGTGCCAGCAGCGCCCTAGTTTTCCATGAGCAGTTCTTC.

Concerning this clonotype: Germline is not matched at one junction end, which may reflect a read error. The chain couples TRBV7-7 to TRBJ2-2, with 10 bases that match TRBD2. CDR3 length: 16 amino acids. Germline V lookup: CDR1 SSHAT, CDR2 FNYEAQ (reference sequence). The DNA for the CDR3 is TGTGCTAGCAGCTTTCCACTAGCGGGGAGGACCGGGGAGCTGTTTTTT. Protein sequence: CASSFPLAGRTGELFF. The full variable domain, rest sourced from reference TRBV7-7 and TRBJ2-2, is GAGVSQSPRYKVTKRGQDVTLRCDPISSHATLYWYQQALGQGPEFLTYFNYEAQPDKSGLPSDRFSAERPEGSISTLTIQRTEQRDSAMYRCASSFPLAGRTGELFFGEGSRLTVL.

This clonotype has a handful of counts. The V gene is TRBV12-3 or TRBV12-4, the J gene TRBJ2-3, with 10 bases identical to TRBD1. The CDR3 covers 15 residues. V lost 4 bases to trimming and J lost 6 bases; unmatched junction nucleotides: 7. The CDR3 region is CASSWDRGRFDTQYF. The CDR3 DNA follows: TGTGCCAGCAGTTGGGACAGGGGCCGGTTTGATACGCAGTATTTT.

This clonotype came up a few times. The chain is built from TRBV5-1 and TRBJ2-3, with no clear D. This CDR3 region has 12 residues. The V end lost 0 bases, the J end lost 6 bases, and 5 bases lay between the germline ends. The germline gives CDR1 SGHRS, CDR2 YFSETQ. CDR3 coding DNA: TGCGCCAGCAGCTTGGAAGTCGATACGCAGTATTTT. This codes for CASSLEVDTQYF.

This clonotype appeared a few times. The rearrangement uses TRBV6-5 and TRBJ2-5; possibly TRBD2 for D (6 bases). Germline V gene lookup returns CDR1 MNHEY and CDR2 SVGAGI. The CDR3 is 15 amino acids. Trimming took 4 bases from V and 0 from J, leaving 12 bases between them. CDR3 in amino acids: CASSSGLPYQETQYF. The CDR3 region has the DNA TGTGCCAGCAGTTCGGGACTGCCCTACCAAGAGACCCAGTACTTC.

The chain carries TRBV7-2 and TRBJ2-3; 15 nucleotides align to TRBD2. The CDR3 spans 17 residues. The trim removed 5 bases at V and 1 base at J, leaving 4 bases unmatched. CDR1 and CDR2 from the germline V gene are SGHTA and FQGNSA. CDR3 bases: TGTGCCAGCAGCCGGACTAGCGGGGGGGCGGGCACAGATACGCAGTATTTT. It specifies CASSRTSGGAGTDTQYF.

This clonotype was seen just once. The CDR3 sequence: CASSQGMGRNTEAFF. The CDR3 nucleotides are TGCGCCAGCAGCCAAGGAATGGGGAGGAACACTGAAGCTTTCTTT. This chain connects TRBV4-1 to TRBJ1-1; D unclear. V was cut by 1 base and J by 1 base, with 10 bases left in between. Germline V gene sequence: CDR1 MGHRA, CDR2 YSYEKL. There are 15 residues in the CDR3.

This clonotype has a count of ten or more. The CDR3 reads CASSFTENTEAFF. CDR3 nucleotide sequence: TGCGCCAGCAGCTTCACCGAGAACACTGAAGCTTTCTTT. This chain uses TRBV5-1 with TRBJ1-1; D not certain. Trimming stripped 2 bases from V and 1 base from J, with 6 bases between. Looked up from germline, CDR1 is SGHRS and CDR2 is YFSETQ. The CDR3 length is 13 residues.

The chain uses TRBV3-1 and TRBJ1-1; D is possibly TRBD1 (5 bases). The germline V gene encodes CDR1 LGHDT and CDR2 YNNKEL (reference sequence). V was trimmed by 4 bases and J by 11 bases, leaving 11 bases between them. The CDR3 runs to 11 residues. The CDR3 protein is CASSLGDRAFF. CDR3 coding DNA: TGTGCCAGCAGCCTGGGGGACCGGGCTTTCTTT.

This clonotype is medium-sized in the sample. The chain carries TRBV7-6 and TRBJ1-2; no reliable D call. V dropped 1 base and J dropped 7 bases, with 10 bases sitting between them. The germline CDR1 and CDR2 sequences are SGHVS and FNYEAQ. The CDR3 loop spans 13 amino acids. CDR3 amino acids: CASSLDSLGGYTF. CDR3 nucleotide sequence: TGTGCCAGCAGCTTAGATTCCCTCGGTGGCTACACCTTC.

V is TRBV7-2 and J is TRBJ2-2, with D tentatively TRBD2 (6 bases). V shed 4 bases and J shed 4 bases, with 10 bases lying between them. CDR3 length equals 14 residues. CDR1 SGHTA and CDR2 FQGNSA come from the germline V gene. CDR3 protein: CASSSGLLTGELFF. The DNA for the CDR3 is TGTGCCAGCAGCTCCGGACTACTCACCGGGGAGCTGTTTTTT.

The sample holds a few counts of this clonotype. This chain joins TRBV20-1 and TRBJ2-7; tentative D call: TRBD2 (5 bases). The CDR3 loop spans 14 amino acids. The V end lost 1 base, the J end lost 0 bases, and 10 bases lay between the germline ends. Per germline, CDR1 DFQATT and CDR2 SNEGSKA (reference sequence). DNA for the CDR3: TGCAGTGCTAGAGGGAGGCGCAGCTCCTACGAGCAGTACTTC. It is translated as CSARGRRSSYEQYF.

About this clonotype: This may be a read error, as it is one base from a much larger clone. V gene TRBV11-2 combines with J gene TRBJ1-1; D not resolved. The CDR3 is made up of 12 amino acids. CDR1 is SGHAT, CDR2 FQNNGV, per germline. The CDR3 here is CASGLANTEAFF. The CDR3 DNA follows: TGTGCCAGCGGCTTAGCCAACACTGAAGCTTTCTTT.

The chain has TRBV6-2 or TRBV6-3 and TRBJ1-1, with unresolved D. The CDR3 consists of 15 residues. The V end was cut by 0 bases, the J end by 0 bases, with 8 bases between. The V gene's germline CDR1 is MNHEY and CDR2 SVGEGT. The CDR3 reads CASSYSLEMNTEAFF. The CDR3 coding sequence is TGTGCCAGCAGTTACTCACTAGAGATGAACACTGAAGCTTTCTTT.

In this sample, this clonotype turned up a few times. V usage is TRBV19 and J usage is TRBJ2-1; the D call may be TRBD1 or TRBD2 (5 bases each). Trimming left V 5 bases short and J 7 bases short, with 9 bases between. Germline V lookup: CDR1 LNHDA, CDR2 SQIVND (reference sequence). The CDR3 loop spans 12 amino acids. The CDR3: CASSPGRNEQFF. CDR3 DNA sequence: TGTGCCAGTAGTCCAGGGAGAAATGAGCAGTTCTTC.

This chain links TRBV19 with TRBJ2-2; 7 nucleotides align to TRBD1. V lost 5 bases to trimming and J lost 0 bases; unmatched junction nucleotides: 6. This CDR3 region has 16 residues. Germline V gives CDR1 LNHDA, CDR2 SQIVND (reference sequence). CDR3 sequence (DNA): TGTGCCAGTAGTTTCCGGGACAGACCGAACACCGGGGAGCTGTTTTTT. Translating gives CASSFRDRPNTGELFF.